This T cell receptor (beta chain) stems from a study of shared clonotypes between healthy human individuals (dated by TCRdb to between 2020 and 2021). Context from the whole study: Three men and two women, aged 18 to 49 years, made up the cohort. For each donor, CD4 naive and CD4 memory were each given three plates, CD8 naive was given two plates, and CD8 memory was given one plate. The study deeply sequenced blood TCR repertoires of five healthy adults to estimate repertoire size and the extent of clonotype sharing between individuals. To increase sequencing depth and limit assay-specific biases, different laboratories used diverse techniques to prepare libraries and sequence TCR repertoires. Each donor's leukapheresis produced roughly between roughly 0.85 and 10 billion PBMCs. The study at large found these results: Higher generation probabilities were observed for clonotypes shared by all four sorted-subset donors than for non-shared clonotypes. Naive subsets generally had larger estimated clonotype richness than memory subsets. The small number of donors limited the genetic and exposure-history diversity represented. Pairwise subsampling led to the expectation that sequencing depth would affect the degree of clonotype sharing among donors. When a handful of donors were compared, the shared fraction of clonotypes was 5% to 6.5% for naive CD4, approximately 3.3% for naive CD8, more than 2% for memory CD4, and 0.35% to 0.5% for memory CD8. Even with the large sequencing depth, rarefaction of the sorted-subset datasets indicated that sequencing was incomplete. Sampling was restricted to blood, and TCR repertoires in tissue are likely to differ from TCR repertoires in blood.

Using the deep immunoSEQ assay, multiplex PCR amplified TCR CDR3 regions from genomic DNA. Genomic DNA extracted from each cell subset was distributed evenly over all wells of several immunoSEQ 96-well plates, and each plate served as one replicate. Each replicate PCR for sorted subsets received about 200 ng genomic DNA, equal to about 30,000 T cell genomes. Purified libraries were measured with a Qubit 3.0 fluorometer, size-checked on a Bioanalyzer 2100, and measured again with the KAPA Library Quantification kit. Every immunoSEQ 96-well plate was sequenced on a separate single-read 150-cycle Illumina NextSeq 550 flow cell. In the authors' own workflow: Because only junctional sequences without quality scores were contained in the immunoSEQ output, filtering matching that applied to full-length reads could not be performed. To assign V/J genes and CDR3, sequences were annotated using PyIR, a Python wrapper for IgBLAST v1.9, with IMGT germline references. Reads were removed for weak V/J assignments (E-value above 1e-6), missing CDR3, stop codons, out-of-frame junctions, or ambiguous translated residues. A V3J clonotype was defined by an identical inferred V gene, J gene, and CDR3 amino acid sequence. To compute the percentage overlap between repertoires, the number of shared unique clonotypes was divided by the size of the smaller repertoire. Three approaches were used to assess repertoire richness: RTK rarefaction, the Chao1 estimator, and Recon v2.1 estimates of unobserved clonotypes. Generation probabilities for all TCRbeta clonotypes obtained by the gDNA method from a few donors were computed using OLGA. TCRdb limited this immuneACCESS table to in-frame rearrangements with V and J called. A share of clones is missing; checked studies link under half to unresolved V genes, and the rest is unexplained. V and J calls and clone size are those listed in that table; D and trimming were worked out from the DNA. A total of approximately 940,000 clones appear in this sample, 76% of them only once. Together, the top ten hold about 1.5% of the sample.

The table lists this clone with a few counts. No antigen is known for it. The sample holds no much larger clone one base away, and base qualities are not on file. Donors were healthy HIV-negative adults with no recently reported acute infections or vaccinations. Every donor was a Caucasian adult living in Nashville, Tennessee, USA. CD4+ T cells were enriched by magnetic negative selection, after which naive cells were positively selected on CD45RA and the negative fraction was taken as the memory subset. After blood collection by leukapheresis, PBMCs were isolated using Ficoll-Histopaque density gradient centrifugation and then cryopreserved in the vapor phase of liquid nitrogen. Analytical flow cytometry was used to check the purity and quantity of every magnetically sorted T cell population. Genomic DNA was isolated from every sorted fraction and measured by UV absorbance on a Nanodrop 2000c. V is cut by 7 bases and J by 7 bases, and the space between the germline ends is 13 bases. The cysteine opens and the phenylalanine closes a CDR3 of 12 amino acids. Only the CDR3 DNA is retained, 36 bases long and in frame from the first base. From the germline V gene (reference sequence), CDR1 is SEHNR and CDR2 is FQNEAQ.

Sequenced material: memory CD4+ T cells sorted from blood. Read against the paper, the sample's cell subset or site label means: CD45RA-negative fraction. This TCR was recovered from a man aged 18 to 29 in good health. Recombination linked TRBV7-9 to TRBJ1-1; confidence is insufficient to name the D gene. The DNA sequence is TGTGCCAGCACCGAAAACGGGCTTGAAGCTTTCTTT. Translated, this gives CASTENGLEAFF.